What follows are 7 T cell receptor beta chains derived from one specimen sequenced in a study of T cell responses to AZD1222 COVID-19 vaccine. Sequencing was performed with immunoSEQ multiplex PCR; in TCRdb, only in-frame clones are kept and a portion is missing. The profile shows roughly 99,000 clones, about 89% of them singletons. This sample comprised peripheral blood, obtained 28 days after the second AZD1222 dose. The origin of the receptors is an adult who received the AZD1222 COVID-19 vaccine.

The chain is built from TRBV28 and TRBJ1-2; D possibly corresponds to TRBD1 (6 bases). There are 17 residues in the CDR3. Trimming shortened V by 5 bases and J by 8 bases, and 27 bases separated the two germline ends. Germline V gene data show CDR1 as MDHEN and CDR2 as SYDVKM. CDR3 protein: CASSELGTGQTKKGYTF. CDR3 nucleotides: TGTGCCAGCAGTGAGTTAGGTACAGGACAGACGAAAAAGGGCTACACCTTC.

This clone was recorded only once. This rearrangement joins TRBV7-9 to TRBJ2-4, with TRBD2 matching over 8 bases. Germline-derived CDR1 and CDR2 are SEHNR and FQNEAQ (reference sequence). The CDR3 spans 18 residues. The ends lost 2 bases at V and 3 bases at J; junction bases unmatched: 12. CDR3 loop: CASSLKLGLAGHKNIQYF. The DNA for the CDR3 is TGTGCCAGCAGCTTAAAGTTGGGGCTAGCGGGTCACAAAAACATTCAGTACTTC.

The chain carries TRBV18 and TRBJ1-2; D is unclear. V lost 1 base and J lost 3, with 15 bases in between. This CDR3 is built from 16 residues. Germline values: CDR1 KGHSH, CDR2 LQKENI. CDR3 sequence: CASSPLATVLDYGYTF. DNA for the CDR3: TGTGCCAGCTCACCACTTGCCACAGTGTTAGACTATGGCTACACCTTC. The complete variable domain, with remaining parts taken from reference TRBV18 and TRBJ1-2, reads NAGVMQNPRHLVRRRGQEARLRCSPMKGHSHVYWYRQLPEEGLKFMVYLQKENIIDESGMPKERFSAEFPKEGPSILRIQQVVRGDSAAYFCASSPLATVLDYGYTFGSGTRLTVV.

The gene calls are TRBV19 and TRBJ2-7; 7 nucleotides match TRBD1. Germline V gene sequence: CDR1 LNHDA, CDR2 SQIVND (reference sequence). Losses at the gene ends were 6 bases for V and 3 bases for J; bases not matched to a gene: 8. This CDR3 is 14 amino acids long. In DNA form, the CDR3 reads TGTGCCAGTAGCCAAGCGGACAGGCTCTACGAGCAGTACTTC. Protein: CASSQADRLYEQYF.

The chain joins TRBV15 to TRBJ1-1, with D possibly TRBD1 on 5 matching bases. CDR3 length: 12 residues. The V gene's germline CDR1 is LNHNV and CDR2 YYDKDF (reference sequence). Trimming took 5 bases from V and 7 from J, leaving 11 bases between them. CDR3 in amino acids: CATSGQTYEAFF. The CDR3 DNA sequence: TGTGCCACCAGCGGACAAACCTATGAAGCTTTCTTT.

The chain uses TRBV6-5 and TRBJ2-7; 10 nucleotides align to TRBD1. The CDR3 sequence is 14 residues long. The J segment lost 1 base and the V segment lost 6 bases, leaving 3 bases of the junction unmatched. Germline CDR1 is MNHEY and CDR2 is SVGAGI. This chain's CDR3 is CASRTGGASYEQYF. CDR3 in DNA: TGTGCCAGCAGGACAGGGGGCGCTTCCTACGAGCAGTACTTC.

This clone was seen only a few times. The gene calls are TRBV3-1 (or the pseudogene TRBV3-2) and TRBJ1-1; tentative D call: TRBD1 (5 bases). The CDR3 consists of 13 residues. Germline V CDR1 and CDR2: LGHDT, YNNKEL (reference sequence). Trimming cost V 0 bases and J 5 bases, with 7 bases left between them. CDR3 nucleotides: TGTGCCAGCAGCCAAGATTGGGGGACTGAAGCTTTCTTT. Translated, it gives CASSQDWGTEAFF.